The 21 T cell receptor beta chains listed next were all sequenced from one sample in a study of blood T cell repertoires in COVID-19. Assay used: immunoSEQ multiplex PCR; TCRdb lists only in-frame clones, some missing. Of about 300,000 clones listed, roughly 91% were seen once; the top ten hold less than 2%. Specimen: peripheral blood. Receptors originate from a woman in her 30s with COVID-19, enrolled during active disease.

This clone was picked up a small number of times. V gene TRBV12-3 or TRBV12-4 combines with J gene TRBJ1-6; D possibly corresponds to TRBD1 (5 bases). V lost 9 bases and J lost 3, with 9 bases in between. The CDR3 is made up of 13 amino acids. CDR3 region: CASQGYYNSPLHF. The DNA of the CDR3 is TGTGCCAGTCAGGGATACTATAATTCACCCCTCCACTTT.

This chain connects TRBV27 to TRBJ1-2; perhaps TRBD1 as D (6 bases). The CDR3 contains 14 residues. CDR1 and CDR2 from the germline V gene are MNHEY and SMNVEV (reference sequence). Trimming took 7 bases from V and 3 from J, leaving 15 bases between them. The CDR3 DNA follows: TGTGCCAGCACCGCACTCACAGGGTACTATGGCTACACCTTC. Encoded protein: CASTALTGYYGYTF.

V gene TRBV19 combines with J gene TRBJ1-1; D call uncertain. V was pared by 3 bases and J by 2 bases, with 10 bases between. CDR3 length: 14 residues. Per germline, CDR1 LNHDA and CDR2 SQIVND (reference sequence). CDR3 residues: CASSIRAANTEAFF. The CDR3 DNA follows: TGTGCCAGTAGTATTCGTGCGGCTAACACTGAAGCTTTCTTT.

CDR3 loop: CASSQWETQYF. The CDR3 nucleotides are TGTGCCAGCAGTCAGTGGGAGACCCAGTACTTC. This rearrangement joins TRBV2 to TRBJ2-5; D not certain. This CDR3 region has 11 residues. The V and J ends lost 5 bases and 5 bases respectively, with 6 bases between them. Looked up from germline, CDR1 is SNHLY and CDR2 is FYNNEI. Variable domain in full (rest from reference TRBV2 and TRBJ2-5): EPEVTQTPSHQVTQMGQEVILRCVPISNHLYFYWYRQILGQKVEFLVSFYNNEISEKSEIFDDQFSVERPDGSNFTLKIRSTKLEDSAMYFCASSQWETQYFGPGTRLLVL.

This clone appeared a single time. The rearrangement uses TRBV6-5 and TRBJ2-5; 10 bases fit TRBD1. Germline CDR1 and CDR2: MNHEY and SVGAGI. V was pared by 0 bases and J by 5 bases, with 3 bases of the junction left unmatched. CDR3 length: 15 amino acids. CDR3 sequence (DNA): TGTGCCAGCAGTTACTCGACAGGGGGCGGGGAGACCCAGTACTTC. Protein: CASSYSTGGGETQYF.

This chain links TRBV2 with TRBJ1-3; D is possibly TRBD1 (5 bases). This CDR3 is 14 amino acids long. Trimming pared 7 bases from V and 0 bases from J, leaving 10 bases between. The germline gives CDR1 SNHLY, CDR2 FYNNEI. The CDR3 region has the DNA TGTGCCAGCACCGGACACCCCTCTGGAAACACCATATATTTT. This gives the protein CASTGHPSGNTIYF.

The chain has TRBV2 and TRBJ2-5; TRBD2 aligns across 9 bases. Germline CDR1 reads SNHLY; CDR2 reads FYNNEI. Trimming cost V 7 bases and J 2 bases; bases outside gene matches: 5. This CDR3 spans 14 amino acids. Here the CDR3 reads CASNKRGVQETQYF. CDR3 bases: TGTGCCAGCAACAAGCGGGGGGTTCAAGAGACCCAGTACTTC.

This chain connects TRBV12-3 or TRBV12-4 to TRBJ2-3; the D is unclear. The CDR3 has 13 residues. Trimming cost V 8 bases and J 2 bases, with 11 bases left between them. CDR3 nucleotide sequence: TGTGCCAGCGGAGAGAGAGACACAGATACGCAGTATTTT. Protein: CASGERDTDTQYF.

This clone came up once. CDR3 sequence: CASSLRDRGMDTQYF. The DNA of the CDR3 is TGTGCCAGCAGTCTCCGGGACAGGGGCATGGATACGCAGTATTTT. The genes are TRBV27 and TRBJ2-3; TRBD1 aligns across 10 bases. Trimming removed 5 bases from V and 6 bases from J; junction bases left unmatched: 8. The V gene's germline CDR1 is MNHEY and CDR2 SMNVEV (reference sequence). This CDR3 contains 15 residues.

This clone was detected only a few times. The chain employs TRBV2 and TRBJ2-7; no clear D. The V gene's germline CDR1 is SNHLY and CDR2 FYNNEI. Trimming took off 8 bases at V and 0 bases at J, with 11 bases between the two ends. The CDR3 consists of 13 residues. DNA for the CDR3: TGTGCCAGCGCCGGGTCCCTCTCCTACGAGCAGTACGTC. Protein sequence: CASAGSLSYEQYV.

The gene calls are TRBV27 and TRBJ2-7; 10 bases align to TRBD1. CDR3 length: 12 residues. V lost 6 bases and J lost 8; bases outside the gene matches: 4. Germline lookup yields CDR1 MNHEY and CDR2 SMNVEV (reference sequence). For the CDR3, the DNA is TGTGCCAGCAGCCGAGACAGGGGGCAGCAGTACTTC. It encodes CASSRDRGQQYF.

The chain joins TRBV5-4 to TRBJ2-1; 9 nucleotides align to TRBD1. V shed 6 bases, J shed 0 bases, and the junction held 4 bases outside the gene matches. The CDR3 is made up of 15 amino acids. CDR1 is SGHNT and CDR2 is YYREEE in the germline V gene (reference sequence). CDR3 nucleotide sequence: TGTGCCAGCATCAAGGACAGGGGCTCCTACAATGAGCAGTTCTTC. It encodes CASIKDRGSYNEQFF. The entire variable domain, with the rest obtained from reference TRBV5-4 and TRBJ2-1, is as follows: ETGVTQSPTHLIKTRGQQVTLRCSSQSGHNTVSWYQQALGQGPQFIFQYYREEENGRGNFPPRFSGLQFPNYSSELNVNALELDDSALYLCASIKDRGSYNEQFFGPGTRLTVL.

This clone was seen only a few times. The J gene is TRBJ2-4, the V gene TRBV6-1, with 7 bases identical to TRBD1. The CDR3 runs 16 residues. V lost 0 bases, J lost 8 bases, and 10 bases stayed unmatched. Germline V gives CDR1 MNHNS, CDR2 SASEGT. The CDR3 coding sequence is TGTGCCAGCAGTGAAGCTCTAGGGGGCGCCGGGGACATTCAGTACTTC. Its protein is CASSEALGGAGDIQYF.

The sample holds a few counts of this clone. The chain carries TRBV5-5 and TRBJ2-2, with a weak D call TRBD1 (6 bases). Per the germline V gene, CDR1 is SGHKS and CDR2 is YYEKEE (reference sequence). V lost 0 bases and J lost 5, with 14 bases in between. The CDR3 contains 16 residues. In nucleotides, the CDR3 is TGTGCCAGCAGCTTGGTGGCGACAGGATCTACCGGGGAGCTGTTTTTT. As protein: CASSLVATGSTGELFF.

J is TRBJ2-7 and V is TRBV28, with 10 nucleotides matching TRBD1. Germline V gene lookup returns CDR1 MDHEN and CDR2 SYDVKM. V shed 5 bases and J 5 bases; nucleotides not matched to a gene: 9. The CDR3 extends over 15 amino acids. Written as DNA, the CDR3 is TGTGCCAGCAGTGGCCGGGGACAGGGGATCAACGAGCAGTACGTC. Its protein product is CASSGRGQGINEQYV.

This chain uses TRBV5-1 with TRBJ1-4; weak D call: TRBD1 (6 bases). Germline V gene sequence: CDR1 SGHRS, CDR2 YFSETQ. V lost 4 bases to trimming and J lost 2 bases, with 15 bases between them. The CDR3 runs 16 residues. The CDR3 sequence is CASSLPTGSTNEKLFF. CDR3 DNA sequence: TGCGCCAGCAGCCTCCCCACAGGGAGCACTAATGAAAAACTGTTTTTT. The variable domain in full, completed from reference TRBV5-1 and TRBJ1-4, reads KAGVTQTPRYLIKTRGQQVTLSCSPISGHRSVSWYQQTPGQGLQFLFEYFSETQRNKGNFPGRFSGRQFSNSRSEMNVSTLELGDSALYLCASSLPTGSTNEKLFFGSGTQLSVL.

The rearrangement joins TRBV3-1 (or the pseudogene TRBV3-2) to TRBJ2-1; 10 nucleotides agree with TRBD2. Per the germline V gene, CDR1 is LGHDT and CDR2 is YNNKEL (reference sequence). With 4 bases clipped from V and 4 bases from J, the junction kept 7 bases outside the gene matches. There are 16 residues in the CDR3. The DNA of the CDR3 is TGTGCCAGCAGCCTCCTTAGCGGGGGGCCATACAATGAGCAGTTCTTC. This codes for CASSLLSGGPYNEQFF.

This chain joins TRBV7-9 and TRBJ1-2, with 7 bases aligning to TRBD1. The germline V gene has CDR1 SEHNR and CDR2 FQNEAQ (reference sequence). Unmatched junction bases numbered 3, after V lost 2 bases and J lost 0 bases. This CDR3 contains 15 residues. Here the CDR3 DNA reads TGTGCCAGCAGCTTAACAGGGGACCCTAACTATGGCTACACCTTC. Encoded protein: CASSLTGDPNYGYTF.

V usage is TRBV15 and J usage is TRBJ1-1, with 7 positions matching TRBD1. This CDR3 spans 13 amino acids. Germline V gene sequence: CDR1 LNHNV, CDR2 YYDKDF (reference sequence). V lost 8 bases and J lost 2; bases outside the gene matches: 5. CDR3 sequence reads: CATAGTVNTEAFF. As DNA, the CDR3 is TGTGCCACCGCCGGGACAGTAAACACTGAAGCTTTCTTT.

The chain combines TRBV5-1 with TRBJ2-1; D is uncertain. This CDR3 spans 16 amino acids. Per the germline V gene, CDR1 is SGHRS and CDR2 is YFSETQ. V lost 2 bases and J lost 4, with 16 bases in between. The CDR3 protein is CASSFRQAPLYNEQFF. DNA of the CDR3: TGCGCCAGCAGCTTTCGTCAGGCCCCTTTATACAATGAGCAGTTCTTC.

DNA of the CDR3: TGTGCCAGCAGCGTAGGGTCAGGGGGAACTGAAGCTTTCTTT. Encoded protein: CASSVGSGGTEAFF. This chain uses TRBV9 with TRBJ1-1; 7 nucleotides line up with TRBD1. Per the germline V gene, CDR1 is SGDLS and CDR2 is YYNGEE. The CDR3 covers 14 residues. V gave up 0 bases and J gave up 5 bases; unmatched junction bases: 4.